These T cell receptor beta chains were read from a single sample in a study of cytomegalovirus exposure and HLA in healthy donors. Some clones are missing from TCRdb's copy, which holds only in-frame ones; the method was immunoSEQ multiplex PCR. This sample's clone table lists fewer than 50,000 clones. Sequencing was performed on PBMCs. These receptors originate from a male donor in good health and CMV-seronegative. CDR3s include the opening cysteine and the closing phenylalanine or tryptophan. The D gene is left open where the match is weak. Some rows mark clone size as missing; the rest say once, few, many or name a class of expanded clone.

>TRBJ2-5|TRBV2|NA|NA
TGTGCCAGCAGTTTGAACAGGGGGGGCCAAGAGACCCAGTACTTC
CASSLNRGGQETQYF
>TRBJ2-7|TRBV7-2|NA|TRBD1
TGTGCCAGCAGCCCTCGGGCGGACAGGGCTTCTTACGAGCAGTACTTC
CASSPRADRASYEQYF
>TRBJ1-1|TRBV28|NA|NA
TGTGCCAGCAGGGGAAGGCGGGGGGCCCCTGAAGCTTTCTTT
CASRGRRGAPEAFF
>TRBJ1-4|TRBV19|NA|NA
TGTGCCAGTAGTATCTCAGGGGTTGATGAAAAACTGTTTTTT
CASSISGVDEKLFF
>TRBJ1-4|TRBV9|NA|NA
TGTGCCAGCAGCGTCGACCCTTCTAGGATGGAAAAACTGTTTTTT
CASSVDPSRMEKLFF
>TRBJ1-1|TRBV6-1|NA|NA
TGTGCCAGCAGTGAAGGGCGACGGGTTGTAGCTTTCTTT
CASSEGRRVVAFF
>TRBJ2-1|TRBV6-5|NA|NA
TGTGCCAGCCGTACGGACGGAGGCTCCTACAATGAGCAGTTCTTC
CASRTDGGSYNEQFF
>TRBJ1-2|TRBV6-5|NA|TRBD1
TGTGCCAGCAGTTACAGGAGACAGGGCCAATATGGCTACACCTTC
CASSYRRQGQYGYTF
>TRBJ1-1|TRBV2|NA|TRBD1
TGTGCCAGCAGTGGGGACAGGGAAGCTTTCTTT
CASSGDREAFF
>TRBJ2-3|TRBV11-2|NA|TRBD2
TGTGCCAGCAGCTACGCCGGGGGGAGCACAGATACGCAGTATTTT
CASSYAGGSTDTQYF
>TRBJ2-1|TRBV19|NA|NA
TGTGCCAGTACCGGGGGGCCCGGGTCCTACAATGAGCAGTTCTTC
CASTGGPGSYNEQFF
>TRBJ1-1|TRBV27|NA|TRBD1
TGTGCCAGCAGTTGGGACAGGGGGAGCACTGAAGCTTTCTTT
CASSWDRGSTEAFF
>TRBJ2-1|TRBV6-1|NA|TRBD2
TGTGCCAGCAGTGGGGGGCTGGGACTAGCGGGAGATGAGCAGTTCTTC
CASSGGLGLAGDEQFF
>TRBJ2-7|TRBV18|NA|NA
TGTGCCAGCTCACCACGGGCCGGGGGAAGCTCCTACGAGCAGTACTTC
CASSPRAGGSSYEQYF
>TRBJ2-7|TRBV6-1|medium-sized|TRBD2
TGTGCCAGCAGTGGACTAGCGGGAGGCTCCTACGAGCAGTACTTC
CASSGLAGGSYEQYF
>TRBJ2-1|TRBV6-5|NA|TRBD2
TGTGCCAGCAGCAGTAGCGGGGCCTATTTAGATGAGCAGTTCTTC
CASSSSGAYLDEQFF
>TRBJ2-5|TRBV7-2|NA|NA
TGTGCCAGCAGCTTATTTCCGGGGCAGGGGGAGACCCAGTACTTC
CASSLFPGQGETQYF